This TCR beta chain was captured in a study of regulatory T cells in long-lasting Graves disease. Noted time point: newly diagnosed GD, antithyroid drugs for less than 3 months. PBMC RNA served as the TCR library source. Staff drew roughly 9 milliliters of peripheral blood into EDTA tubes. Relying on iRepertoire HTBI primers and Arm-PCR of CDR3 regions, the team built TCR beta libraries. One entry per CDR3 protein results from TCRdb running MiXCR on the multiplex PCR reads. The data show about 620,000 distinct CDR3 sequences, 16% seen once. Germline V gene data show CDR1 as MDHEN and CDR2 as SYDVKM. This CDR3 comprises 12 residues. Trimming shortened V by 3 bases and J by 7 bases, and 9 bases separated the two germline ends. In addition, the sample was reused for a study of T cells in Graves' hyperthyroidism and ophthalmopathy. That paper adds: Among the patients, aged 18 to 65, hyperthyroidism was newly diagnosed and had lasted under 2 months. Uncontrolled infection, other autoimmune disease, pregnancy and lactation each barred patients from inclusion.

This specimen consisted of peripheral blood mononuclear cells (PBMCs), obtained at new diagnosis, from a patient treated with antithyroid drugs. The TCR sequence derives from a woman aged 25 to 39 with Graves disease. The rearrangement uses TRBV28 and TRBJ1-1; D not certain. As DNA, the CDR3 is TGTGCCAGCAGTTTCTCCAGCCGTGAAGCTTTCTTT. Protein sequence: CASSFSSREAFF.